Listed below are T cell receptor beta chains from one sample, sequenced in a study of radiotherapy plus CTLA-4 blockade in lung cancer. Generated by immunoSEQ multiplex PCR, the TCRdb table keeps only in-frame clones and is missing some. The sample holds around 18,000 clones; about 84% are singletons and the top ten take roughly a quarter. The specimen comprised peripheral blood, sampled from a patient treated with radiotherapy plus ipilimumab. The receptors originated from a human donor with non-small cell lung cancer whose response to radiotherapy plus ipilimumab could not be evaluated. Both conserved end residues are part of each CDR3. A D gene is named only where the DNA matches it firmly. Rows may omit the clone size; those that give it use once, few, many or a size class.

J	V	size	D	DNA	CDR3
TRBJ2-7	TRBV14	NA	NA	TGTGCCAGCAGCCAAGGTCAGGGATCCTACGAGCAGTACTTC	CASSQGQGSYEQYF
TRBJ2-7	TRBV18	NA	NA	TGTGCCAGCTCACCACCGGTTACCGGCGAGCAGTACTTC	CASSPPVTGEQYF
TRBJ2-3	TRBV7-9	NA	TRBD2	TGTGCCAGCAGGTCCGAACTAGCGGGGTGGGATACGCAGTATTTT	CASRSELAGWDTQYF
TRBJ1-1	TRBV5-1	NA	NA	TGCGCCAGCAGCTTGGCCAGGGACACTGAAGCTTTCTTT	CASSLARDTEAFF
TRBJ1-2	TRBV6-1	NA	TRBD1	TGTGCCAGCAGACCCCCGGGACAGGGGAATGGCTACACCTTC	CASRPPGQGNGYTF
TRBJ2-1	TRBV7-2	NA	TRBD2	TGTGCCAGCAGCTGGGGACTAGCGATCGATCCCTACAATGAGCAGTTCTTC	CASSWGLAIDPYNEQFF
TRBJ2-1	TRBV12-2	NA	NA	TGTGCAAGTCGCTTAGATGGCAGCGGGAGATATAACAATGAGCAGTTCTTC	CASRLDGSGRYNNEQFF
TRBJ1-3	TRBV28	NA	TRBD1	TGTGCCAGTAGGGACAACTCGGGACAGGGGAGAAACACCATATATTTT	CASRDNSGQGRNTIYF
TRBJ2-7	TRBV2	NA	NA	TGTGCCAGTTCCCCCTGGAGGGAGCAGTACTTC	CASSPWREQYF
TRBJ2-5	TRBV14	NA	TRBD1	TGTGCCAGCAGCCAGTGGGGACAGAGTCAAGAGACCCAGTACTTC	CASSQWGQSQETQYF
TRBJ2-1	TRBV7-9	NA	NA	TGTGCCAGCAGCTTATCCAGCGGCGTAGGCAATGAGCAGTTCTTC	CASSLSSGVGNEQFF
TRBJ1-1	TRBV18	NA	TRBD1	TGTGCCAGCTCCCAGGACAGGGGGAACACTGAAGCTTTCTTT	CASSQDRGNTEAFF
TRBJ2-1	TRBV27	once	NA	TGTGCCAGCAGCCCCTTTGGGGGGGCTGCTGATGAGCAGTTCTTC	CASSPFGGAADEQFF
TRBJ2-7	TRBV7-6	NA	NA	TGTGCCAGCAGCTTAGTCGGAGCGGAGCAGTACTTC	CASSLVGAEQYF
TRBJ1-1	TRBV6-1	NA	NA	TGTGCCAGCAGTGAACACAGGGCTACTGAAGCTTTCTTT	CASSEHRATEAFF
TRBJ2-7	TRBV28	once	TRBD2	TGTGCCAGCAGTTTAAAGTGGGGACTAGCGAGGCTAGGATACGAGCAGTACTTC	CASSLKWGLARLGYEQYF
TRBJ2-7	TRBV5-8	NA	TRBD1	TGTGCCAGCAGCAAAGGGACAGGGTGGGAGCAGTACTTC	CASSKGTGWEQYF
TRBJ2-3	TRBV2	once	TRBD2	TGTGCCAGCAACCCGGGAGGTGCAGATACGCAGTATTTT	CASNPGGADTQYF
TRBJ2-2	TRBV6-5	NA	NA	TGTGCCAGCAGTGAGGCAGGGCGGGGCGGGGAGCTGTTTTTT	CASSEAGRGGELFF
TRBJ2-5	TRBV2	once	NA	TGTGCCAGCAGTGAATTAGGGGGATGGGAGACCCAGTACTTC	CASSELGGWETQYF
TRBJ2-1	TRBV2	NA	TRBD2	TGTGCCAGCAGTCTACACGGGGCACTAGCGGACTACAATGAGCAGTTCTTC	CASSLHGALADYNEQFF
TRBJ2-5	TRBV11-2	NA	TRBD1	TGTGCCAGCAGCTCCTACAGGGGCACAGAGACCCAGTACTTC	CASSSYRGTETQYF
TRBJ1-2	TRBV28	NA	NA	TGTGCCAGCAGTTTATCGGATGAGGATCGCGTCTATGGCTACACCTTC	CASSLSDEDRVYGYTF